The rows below give T cell receptor beta chains drawn from one sample of a study of blood T cell repertoires in COVID-19. Assay used: immunoSEQ multiplex PCR; TCRdb lists only in-frame clones, some missing. The table has approximately 210,000 clones, 70% to 85% seen once. Sequenced input: PBMCs or T cells enriched from blood (not recorded which). The receptors stem from a woman between 55 and 75 years old who had recovered from COVID-19. Both conserved end residues are part of each CDR3. A D gene is named only where the DNA matches it firmly. Rows give clone size only sometimes, using once, few, many, or a class for an expanded clone.

length | J | V | D | size | DNA | CDR3
17 | TRBJ1-5 | TRBV19 | NA | NA | TGTGCCAGTAGTATAGCCGTCTCGAGACAGACCAATCAGCCCCAGCATTTT | CASSIAVSRQTNQPQHF
14 | TRBJ1-3 | TRBV3-1/TRBV3-2 | NA | many | TGTGCCAGTCAAAGCTCGCAGGGTAGAAACACCATATATTTT | CASQSSQGRNTIYF
16 | TRBJ2-1 | TRBV18 | TRBD1 | NA | TGTGCCAGCTCACTCACGGGACAGAACTCCTACAATGAGCAGTTCTTC | CASSLTGQNSYNEQFF
15 | TRBJ2-1 | TRBV7-8 | TRBD1 | once | TGTGCCAGCAGCCGCGGGACAGGGTCCTACAATGAGCAGTTCTTC | CASSRGTGSYNEQFF
15 | TRBJ1-2 | TRBV5-4 | NA | NA | TGTGCCAGCAGCTGGATGGGGGGGAGGGGTTACGGCTACACCTTC | CASSWMGGRGYGYTF
16 | TRBJ2-1 | TRBV27 | NA | NA | TGTGCCAGCAGTTCAAGACTAGAGAGCTCCTACAATGAGCAGTTCTTC | CASSSRLESSYNEQFF
14 | TRBJ2-5 | TRBV19 | NA | NA | TGTGCCAGTAGTATGACAGTGGCACCAGGGGCCCAGTACTTC | CASSMTVAPGAQYF
14 | TRBJ1-2 | TRBV6-4 | TRBD1 | NA | TGTGCCAGCAGTGACGGGACAGGGAGCTATGGCTACACCTTC | CASSDGTGSYGYTF
14 | TRBJ1-6 | TRBV9 | TRBD1 | NA | TGTGCCAGCAGCGCCCGGGACAGCTATTCACCCCTCCACTTT | CASSARDSYSPLHF
14 | TRBJ1-1 | TRBV3-1/TRBV3-2 | NA | NA | TGTGCCAGCAGCCAGCCGACAGGGAACACTGAAGCTTTCTTT | CASSQPTGNTEAFF
16 | TRBJ1-5 | TRBV19 | NA | NA | TGTGCCAGTAGTAACAAGTTTTGGGGGCAGGATCAGCCCCAGCATTTT | CASSNKFWGQDQPQHF
16 | TRBJ2-1 | TRBV9 | TRBD1 | NA | TGTGCCAGCAGCTTCAGTCCCGGGACAGGGGGCGGTGAGCAGTTCTTC | CASSFSPGTGGGEQFF
13 | TRBJ1-2 | TRBV24-1 | TRBD1 | NA | TGTGCCACCAGTGGCCGGACAGGGCAAGGCTACACCTTC | CATSGRTGQGYTF
15 | TRBJ1-1 | TRBV15 | NA | NA | TGTGCCACCAGCAGAGGGGGAGGAGGGTTAACTGAAGCTTTCTTT | CATSRGGGGLTEAFF
14 | TRBJ1-5 | TRBV7-2 | NA | NA | TGTGCCAGCAGCTTATTACGGGGGATTGAGCCCCAGCATTTT | CASSLLRGIEPQHF
15 | TRBJ2-5 | TRBV27 | NA | NA | TGTGCCAGCAGTTCGGACAAGAGATACCAAGAGACCCAGTACTTC | CASSSDKRYQETQYF
15 | TRBJ1-5 | TRBV6-5 | TRBD1 | NA | TGTGCCAGCAGTATGACAGGGATCAAGAATCAGCCCCAGCATTTT | CASSMTGIKNQPQHF
14 | TRBJ2-2 | TRBV19 | NA | NA | TGTGCCAGTAGTATTAGAGGGAACACCGGGGAGCTGTTTTTT | CASSIRGNTGELFF
11 | TRBJ2-3 | TRBV3-1/TRBV3-2 | TRBD2 | NA | TGTGCCAGCAGCCGCTCCGGGACTACCTCTTTT | CASSRSGTTSF
17 | TRBJ2-3 | TRBV5-1 | TRBD2 | NA | TGCGCCAGCAGCTTGGCCACGGGAGCGGGGTTCACAGATACGCAGTATTTT | CASSLATGAGFTDTQYF
14 | TRBJ2-1 | TRBV5-1 | NA | NA | TGCGCCAGCAGCTTGGGGGGAGTGGTGGATGAGCAGTTCTTC | CASSLGGVVDEQFF
13 | TRBJ1-3 | TRBV5-6 | NA | NA | TGTGCCAGCAGCTTGGGCAGGGTAAATACCATATATTTT | CASSLGRVNTIYF
15 | TRBJ2-5 | TRBV7-2 | NA | NA | TGTGCCAGCAGTTCAGAGGGACTCGTACAAGAGACCCAGTACTTC | CASSSEGLVQETQYF
14 | TRBJ2-5 | TRBV5-6 | NA | NA | TGTGCCAGCAGCCGGAGGGCCGCAGGGGAGACCCAGTACTTC | CASSRRAAGETQYF
15 | TRBJ2-3 | TRBV19 | TRBD2 | NA | TGTGCCAGTAGTATTGCTAGCGGGGGGCGGGATACGCAGTATTTT | CASSIASGGRDTQYF
15 | TRBJ2-3 | TRBV18 | TRBD1 | NA | TGTGCCAGCTCCTCCGACAGGGGGGTCACAGATACGCAGTATTTT | CASSSDRGVTDTQYF
13 | TRBJ1-2 | TRBV27 | NA | NA | TGTGCCAGCATTACGGTGGAGAACTATGGCTACACCTTC | CASITVENYGYTF
16 | TRBJ2-2 | TRBV3-1/TRBV3-2 | TRBD1 | NA | TGTGCCAGCAGTCGTAGGACAGGAGAGAACACCGGGGAGCTGTTTTTT | CASSRRTGENTGELFF
13 | TRBJ2-7 | TRBV5-1 | TRBD1 | NA | TGCGCCAGCAGCCACGACAGGGTTTACGAGCAGTACTTC | CASSHDRVYEQYF
15 | TRBJ2-7 | TRBV5-1 | TRBD2 | NA | TGCGCCAGCAGCTTGGGGACTAGCGGGGTGGAAGAGCAGTACTTC | CASSLGTSGVEEQYF
18 | TRBJ2-2 | TRBV4-1 | TRBD2 | NA | TGCGCCAGCAGCCGACTGGGACTAGCGGGAGAGAACACCGGGGAGCTGTTTTTT | CASSRLGLAGENTGELFF
15 | TRBJ1-2 | TRBV5-1 | TRBD1 | NA | TGCGCCAGCAGCTTGGGGGACAGGAGTTTCTATGGCTACACCTTC | CASSLGDRSFYGYTF
14 | TRBJ1-4 | TRBV7-2 | NA | NA | TGTGCCAGCAGCTTGAGGGCCGATAATGAAAAACTGTTTTTT | CASSLRADNEKLFF
13 | TRBJ2-7 | TRBV7-8 | NA | NA | TGTGCCAGCAGCTTAGACAGGTCCTACGAGCAGTACTTC | CASSLDRSYEQYF
16 | TRBJ2-1 | TRBV4-3 | TRBD1 | NA | TGCGCCAGCAGCCTCGATTCCGGGACAGGCTACAATGAGCAGTTCTTC | CASSLDSGTGYNEQFF
16 | TRBJ2-2 | TRBV6-2/TRBV6-3 | NA | NA | TGTGCCAGCAGTTACTCTCGGGGGGCGCGAACCGGGGAGCTGTTTTTT | CASSYSRGARTGELFF
15 | TRBJ2-7 | TRBV9 | TRBD2 | NA | TGTGCCAGCAGCGTTGGGGGGGTCGGAGACTACGAGCAGTACTTC | CASSVGGVGDYEQYF
15 | TRBJ2-2 | TRBV2 | TRBD1 | NA | TGTGCCAGCAGTGAGCAGGGGGCTGGTTCCGGGGAGCTGTTTTTT | CASSEQGAGSGELFF
14 | TRBJ1-5 | TRBV29-1 | TRBD1 | NA | TGCAGCGTCGAAACAGGGGGCGCGGGTCAGCCCCAGCATTTT | CSVETGGAGQPQHF
17 | TRBJ2-1 | TRBV11-2 | NA | NA | TGTGCCAGCAGCCCCGACTGGGGGCGGAGCTCCTACAATGAGCAGTTCTTC | CASSPDWGRSSYNEQFF
12 | TRBJ1-2 | TRBV5-1 | TRBD1 | NA | TGCGCCAGCAACCGGGACAGGGTTGGCTACACCTTC | CASNRDRVGYTF
14 | TRBJ1-1 | TRBV6-5 | TRBD1 | NA | TGTGCCAGCAGTTACACGACAGGGCACACTGAAGCTTTCTTT | CASSYTTGHTEAFF
16 | TRBJ2-2 | TRBV7-2 | TRBD2 | NA | TGTGCCAGCAGCCCCACTAGCGGGGGGGGCACCGGGGAGCTGTTTTTT | CASSPTSGGGTGELFF
18 | TRBJ1-6 | TRBV24-1 | TRBD1 | NA | TGTGCCACCAGTGAGGGACCTGGGACAGGGCCCCCCAATTCACCCCTCCACTTT | CATSEGPGTGPPNSPLHF
14 | TRBJ2-3 | TRBV7-9 | TRBD1 | NA | TGTGCCAGCAGCCCCGACAGGGTAGGAGATACGCAGTATTTT | CASSPDRVGDTQYF
12 | TRBJ2-3 | TRBV12-3/TRBV12-4 | NA | NA | TGTGCCAGCAGACGACTCCGCGATACGCAGTATTTT | CASRRLRDTQYF
14 | TRBJ1-4 | TRBV30 | NA | NA | TGTGCCTGGAGGCCAAAAGGGGGGGACGAAAAACTGTTTTTT | CAWRPKGGDEKLFF
14 | TRBJ1-2 | TRBV5-4 | NA | NA | TGTGCCAGCAGCCCCGGACTGGCTAACTATGGCTACACCTTC | CASSPGLANYGYTF
15 | TRBJ2-7 | TRBV19 | TRBD1 | NA | TGTGCCAGTACTAAGGGGACAGGGATAGGATACGAGCAGTACTTC | CASTKGTGIGYEQYF
15 | TRBJ2-7 | TRBV5-4 | TRBD1 | NA | TGTGCCAGCAGCCATCCGGGACAGGGGGGATACGAGCAGTACTTC | CASSHPGQGGYEQYF
14 | TRBJ2-1 | TRBV10-3 | TRBD1 | NA | TGTGCCATCAGTGAGACAGGGGGAGAGGATGAGCAGTTCTTC | CAISETGGEDEQFF